This T cell receptor beta chain was profiled in a study of beta chain features in type 1 diabetes (dated by TCRdb to 2017 to 2018). Looking at the study overall: Mean age, gender distribution, total cell number and subset yield were not different between patients and healthy donors. Regulatory and stem cell-like memory subsets were isolated from only 8 patients and roughly eight healthy donors, whereas naive and central memory subsets came from all 30 or so donors. Across all samples, fewer than 110,000,000 sorted cells were examined, and cell number per subset correlated strongly with RNA yield. In the study, recently diagnosed type 1 diabetes patients and matched healthy donors were compared on the TCRB repertoires of their sorted circulating CD4+ T cell subsets. General study outcomes and caveats: Patients with type 1 diabetes made fewer insertions and deleted more nucleotides at VDJ recombination sites, implying thymic rearrangement abnormalities. PCR might favor shorter templates, but patient and control samples were amplified and corrected together, so any skew would affect both groups equally. A moderate but significant shortening of TCRB CDR3 length was observed in type 1 diabetes patients in all four CD4+ subsets. The naive, central memory and regulatory TCRB repertoires appeared to resemble one another more closely among patients than among healthy donors. HLA sub-analyses involved small numbers of individuals, so any influence of HLA type on TCRB rearrangement remained unresolved. Sequencing cDNA rather than genomic DNA could over-represent highly expressing activated cells, although activation and CD3 levels did not differ between groups.

Its CDR3 holds 18 amino acids, cysteine through phenylalanine. The only DNA kept is the CDR3, 54 bases in frame from the first base. The entire isolated RNA was reverse transcribed using the High Capacity cDNA Reverse Transcription Kit, and thus expressed TCRB transcripts were sequenced. Naive, central memory and regulatory T cell samples underwent deep immunoSEQ sequencing, averaging around 3.9 million total reads per sample. Sorted cells were lysed in RLT buffer and RNA was extracted with DNase-treated RNeasy Micro or Mini kits, depending on cell number. Each cell subset was processed on its own to prevent cross-contamination, while patient and healthy donor samples were processed together. The immunoSEQ multiplex PCR was used to amplify TCRB sequences from cDNA, generating 87-bp fragments that spanned the CDR3 region. The amplicons were sequenced using the Illumina HiSeq platform. The original pipeline was this. PCR bias was computationally corrected using synthetic template baselines, reads within Hamming distance 2 were collapsed, and singletons that could not be merged were discarded. Reads were aligned to IMGT to assign V, D and J genes, CDR3 length, and insertions or deletions at six rearrangement sites. Clonotype counts were normalized to sorted cell number within each subset before computing true diversity and Gini coefficients with the tcR R package. Repertoire sharing was quantified using the overlap coefficient calculated on TCRB nucleotide sequences. TCRdb mirrors the immuneACCESS table, restricted to in-frame sequences. Some clones are absent from its copies; in checked studies, under half trace to an unresolved V gene, and the reason for the others is unknown. Clonal size and the V and J genes are those of that table, whereas D and trimming came from the DNA. The sample profile shows 100,000 to 150,000 clones; roughly 10% of them were found once. The ten largest clones take up around 0.7% of the sample.

As concerns this clone: The antigen it binds to is not known. Per-base quality was not reported, and no clone a single base away is much larger than it.

Each donor gave one peripheral blood draw, averaging approximately 0.12 L, which was collected into heparinised tubes. A BD FACSAria II was used to sort naive, central memory, regulatory and stem cell-like memory CD4+ T cells with a panel that included CD45RO, CCR7, CD25, CD127, CD95 and CD27. A purity above 98% was achieved for all sorted populations. PBMCs were isolated right away by Lymphoprep density gradient centrifugation and were stained directly, without culture. So that batch effects would be minimized, each experiment stained and sorted samples in pairs, pairing one healthy donor with one patient.

The clonotype comes from a man under 40 with type 1 diabetes. The sequencing input was central memory CD4+ T cells from blood. In this chain, TRBV21-1 is recombined with TRBJ2-3; whether TRBD2, the table's D call, matches the DNA was not checked. TRBV21-1 is tagged as a pseudogene. CDR3 region: CASSPGWEGPSRGDTQYF. The DNA sequence is as follows: TGTGCCAGCAGCCCTGGGTGGGAGGGGCCGTCGCGCGGGGATACGCAGTATTTT.